The TCR beta chain described here comes from a study of control samples from healthy donors and cancer patients. Germline CDR1 reads MNHEY; CDR2 reads SVGEGT. The CDR3 spans 14 residues. Trimming cost V 8 bases and J 7 bases; bases outside gene matches: 12. TCRdb's table, derived via immunoSEQ multiplex PCR, lists solely in-frame clones and lacks some. The sample has about 92,000 clones, 82% seen once. This chain links TRBV6-2 or TRBV6-3 with TRBJ2-7, with 9 positions matching TRBD2. This TCR derives from a woman aged 60-70 years in good health. Specimen: blood. The DNA for the CDR3 is TGTGCCAGCTGCCTGGGCGGGAGGGTGGAAGAGCAGTACTTC. Its protein product is CASCLGGRVEEQYF.